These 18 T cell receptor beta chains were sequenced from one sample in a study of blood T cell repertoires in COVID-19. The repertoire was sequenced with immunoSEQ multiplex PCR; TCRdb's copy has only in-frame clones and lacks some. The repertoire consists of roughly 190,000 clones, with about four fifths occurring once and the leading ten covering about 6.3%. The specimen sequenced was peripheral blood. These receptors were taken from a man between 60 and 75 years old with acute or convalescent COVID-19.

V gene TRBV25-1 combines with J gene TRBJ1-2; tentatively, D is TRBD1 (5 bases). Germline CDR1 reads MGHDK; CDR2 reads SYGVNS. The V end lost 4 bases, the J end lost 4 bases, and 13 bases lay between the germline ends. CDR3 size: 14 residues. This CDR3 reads CASSGAGIFYGYTF. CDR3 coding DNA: TGTGCCAGCAGTGGTGCAGGGATTTTCTATGGCTACACCTTC.

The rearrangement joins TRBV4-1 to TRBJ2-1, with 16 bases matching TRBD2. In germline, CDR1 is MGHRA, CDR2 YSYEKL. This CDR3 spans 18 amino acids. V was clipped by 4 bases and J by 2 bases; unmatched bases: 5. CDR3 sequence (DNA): TGCGCCAGCAGCCCGGGACTAGCGGGGGGGTTCCCCTACAATGAGCAGTTCTTC. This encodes CASSPGLAGGFPYNEQFF.

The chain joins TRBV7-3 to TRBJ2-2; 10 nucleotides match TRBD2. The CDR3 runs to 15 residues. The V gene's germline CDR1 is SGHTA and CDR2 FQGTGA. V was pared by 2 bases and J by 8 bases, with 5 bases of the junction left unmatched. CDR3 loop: CASSLLAGVSGELFF. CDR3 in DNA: TGTGCCAGCAGCTTACTAGCGGGGGTGTCAGGGGAGCTGTTTTTT. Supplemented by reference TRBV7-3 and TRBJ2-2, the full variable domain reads GAGVSQTPSNKVTEKGKYVELRCDPISGHTALYWYRQSLGQGPEFLIYFQGTGAADDSGLPNDRFFAVRPEGSVSTLKIQRTERGDSAVYLCASSLLAGVSGELFFGEGSRLTVL.

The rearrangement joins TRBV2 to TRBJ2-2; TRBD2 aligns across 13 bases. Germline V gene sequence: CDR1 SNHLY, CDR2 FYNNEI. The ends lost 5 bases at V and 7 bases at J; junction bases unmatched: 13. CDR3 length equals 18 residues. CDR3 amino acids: CASSYRLAGGRLNGELFF. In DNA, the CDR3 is TGTGCCAGCAGTTACCGACTAGCGGGGGGAAGGTTAAACGGGGAGCTGTTTTTT.

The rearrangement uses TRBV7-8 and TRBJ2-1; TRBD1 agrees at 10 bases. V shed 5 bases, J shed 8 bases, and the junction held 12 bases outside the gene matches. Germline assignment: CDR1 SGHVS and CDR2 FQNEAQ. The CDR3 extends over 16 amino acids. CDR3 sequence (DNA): TGTGCCAGCAGCCTAACCTCCGGGACAGGGGTCTATGAGCAGTTCTTC. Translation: CASSLTSGTGVYEQFF.

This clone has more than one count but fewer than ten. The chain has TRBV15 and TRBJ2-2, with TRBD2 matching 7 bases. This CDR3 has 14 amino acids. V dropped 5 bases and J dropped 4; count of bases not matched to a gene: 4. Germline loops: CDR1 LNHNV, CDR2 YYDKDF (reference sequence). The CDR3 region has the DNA TGTGCCACCAGCCGGACTAGATTCACCGGGGAGCTGTTTTTT. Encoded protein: CATSRTRFTGELFF. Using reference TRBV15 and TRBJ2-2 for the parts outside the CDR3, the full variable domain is DAMVIQNPRYQVTQFGKPVTLSCSQTLNHNVMYWYQQKSSQAPKLLFHYYDKDFNNEADTPDNFQSRRPNTSFCFLDIRSPGLGDTAMYLCATSRTRFTGELFFGEGSRLTVL.

The CDR3 DNA reads TGTGCCAGCGCCACAGAAACAGGGAACTATGGCTACACCTTC. Its translation: CASATETGNYGYTF. This chain joins TRBV25-1 and TRBJ1-2; D is perhaps TRBD1 (6 bases). Trimming removed 8 bases from V and 2 bases from J, with 15 bases in between. Germline CDR1 and CDR2: MGHDK and SYGVNS. This CDR3 spans 14 amino acids.

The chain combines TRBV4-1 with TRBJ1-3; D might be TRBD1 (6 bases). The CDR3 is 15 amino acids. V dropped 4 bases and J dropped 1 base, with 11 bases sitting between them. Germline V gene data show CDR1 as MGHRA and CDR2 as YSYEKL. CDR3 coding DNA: TGCGCCAGCAGCCGCGACAGGAATTCTGGAAACACCATATATTTT. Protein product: CASSRDRNSGNTIYF.

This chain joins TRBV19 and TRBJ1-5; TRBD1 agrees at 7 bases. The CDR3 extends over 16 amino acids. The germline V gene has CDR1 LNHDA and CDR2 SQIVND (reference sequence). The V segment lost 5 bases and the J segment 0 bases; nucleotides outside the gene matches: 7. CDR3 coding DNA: TGTGCCAGTAGTCCCCGACAGGGAAATAGCAATCAGCCCCAGCATTTT. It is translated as CASSPRQGNSNQPQHF.

CDR3 amino acids: CAWSAGGTEAFF. CDR3 DNA sequence: TGTGCCTGGAGCGCGGGGGGGACTGAAGCTTTCTTT. V is TRBV30 and J is TRBJ1-1, with D possibly matching TRBD1 (5 bases). The CDR3 is made up of 12 amino acids. CDR1 is GTSNPN and CDR2 is SVGIG in the germline V gene (reference sequence). Trimming cost V 3 bases and J 5 bases, with 10 bases left between them.

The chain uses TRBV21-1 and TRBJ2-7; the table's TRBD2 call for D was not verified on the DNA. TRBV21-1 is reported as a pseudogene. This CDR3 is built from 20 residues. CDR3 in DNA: TGTGCCAGCAGCAAAGGACGGGGGGGCATACAGGGGCTGCCCTCCTACGAGCAGTACTTC. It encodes CASSKGRGGIQGLPSYEQYF.

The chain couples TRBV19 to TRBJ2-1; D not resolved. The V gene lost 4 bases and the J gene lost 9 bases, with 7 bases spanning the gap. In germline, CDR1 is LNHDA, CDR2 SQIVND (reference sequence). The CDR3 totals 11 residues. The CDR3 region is CASSNLREQFF. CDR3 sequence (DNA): TGTGCCAGTAGTAATCTGCGTGAGCAGTTCTTC.

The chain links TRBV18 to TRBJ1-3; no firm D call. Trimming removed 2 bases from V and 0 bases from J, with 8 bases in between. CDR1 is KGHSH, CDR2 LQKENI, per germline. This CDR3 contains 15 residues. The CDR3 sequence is CASSPTRDSGNTIYF. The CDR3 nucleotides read TGTGCCAGCTCACCAACCCGGGACTCTGGAAACACCATATATTTT.

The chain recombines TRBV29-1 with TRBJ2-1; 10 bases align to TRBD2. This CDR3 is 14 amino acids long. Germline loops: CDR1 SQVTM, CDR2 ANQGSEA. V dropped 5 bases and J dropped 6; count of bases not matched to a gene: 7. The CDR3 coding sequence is TGCAGCGTTTCCCCTAGCGGGGGAACCAATGAGCAGTTCTTC. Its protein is CSVSPSGGTNEQFF.

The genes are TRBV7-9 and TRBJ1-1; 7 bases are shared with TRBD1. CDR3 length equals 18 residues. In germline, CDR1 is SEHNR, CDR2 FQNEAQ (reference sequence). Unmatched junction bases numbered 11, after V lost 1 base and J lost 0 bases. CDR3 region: CASSLGLDRREMNTEAFF. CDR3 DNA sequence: TGTGCCAGCAGCTTAGGCCTGGACAGGAGGGAAATGAACACTGAAGCTTTCTTT.

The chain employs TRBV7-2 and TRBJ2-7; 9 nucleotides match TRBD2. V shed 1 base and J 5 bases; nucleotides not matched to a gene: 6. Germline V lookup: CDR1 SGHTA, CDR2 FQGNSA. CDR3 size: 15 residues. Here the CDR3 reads CASSLGAAGGNEQYF. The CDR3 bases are TGTGCCAGCAGCTTAGGTGCAGCGGGGGGAAACGAGCAGTACTTC.

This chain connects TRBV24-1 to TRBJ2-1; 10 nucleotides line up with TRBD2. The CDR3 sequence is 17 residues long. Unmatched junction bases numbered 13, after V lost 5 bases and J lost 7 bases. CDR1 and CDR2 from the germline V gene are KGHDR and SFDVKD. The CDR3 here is CATSGSLGAGGSNEQFF. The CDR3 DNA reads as TGTGCCACCAGTGGTTCCCTAGGAGCGGGAGGGTCTAATGAGCAGTTCTTC.

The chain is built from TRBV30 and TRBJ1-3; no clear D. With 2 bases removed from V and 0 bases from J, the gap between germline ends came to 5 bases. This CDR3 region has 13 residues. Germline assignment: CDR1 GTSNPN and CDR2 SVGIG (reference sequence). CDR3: CAWSPVSGNTIYF. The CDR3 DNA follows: TGTGCCTGGAGTCCGGTCTCTGGAAACACCATATATTTT. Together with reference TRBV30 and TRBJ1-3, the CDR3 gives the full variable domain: SQTIHQWPATLVQPVGSPLSLECTVEGTSNPNLYWYRQAAGRGLQLLFYSVGIGQISSEVPQNLSASRPQDRQFILSSKKLLLSDSGFYLCAWSPVSGNTIYFGEGSWLTVV.